These 22 T cell receptor beta chains share one sample of origin, sequenced in a study of T cells of healthy individuals. TCRdb analysed the 5' RACE reads with MiXCR anew, one entry per CDR3 protein. The sample holds 85,000 to 100,000 distinct CDR3 sequences, roughly 18% seen once. Source of these receptors: a human donor in good health.

This clonotype was observed many times. The J gene is TRBJ1-2, the V gene TRBV9, with a weak D call TRBD1 (6 bases). The CDR3 totals 15 residues. The germline CDR1 and CDR2 sequences are SGDLS and YYNGEE. V was shortened by 0 bases and J by 4 bases, with 13 bases between the two germline ends. The CDR3 is CASSVGAGEGYGYTF. CDR3 sequence (DNA): TGTGCCAGCAGCGTAGGGGCAGGGGAGGGCTATGGCTACACCTTC.

This clonotype was detected only a few times. In DNA form, the CDR3 reads TGTGCCAGCAGCGTAAGAACAGATACGCAGTATTTT. Residues: CASSVRTDTQYF. V is TRBV9 and J is TRBJ2-3; D gene uncertain. Between the trimmed V and J ends, which lost 1 base and 3 bases, there was a span of 3 bases. Germline-derived CDR1 and CDR2 are SGDLS and YYNGEE. The CDR3 is made up of 12 amino acids.

A few counts support this clonotype. The rearrangement links TRBV11-2 to TRBJ2-1; D is unclear. The CDR3 is 12 residues long. V lost 3 bases and J 9 bases, leaving 9 bases between the germline ends. CDR1 and CDR2 from the germline V gene are SGHAT and FQNNGV. CDR3: CASSFFATEQFF. In DNA, the CDR3 is TGTGCCAGCAGCTTTTTCGCGACTGAGCAGTTCTTC.

This clonotype was seen at least ten times. The DNA of the CDR3 is TGTGCCAGCAGCCAATTAGCGGGAGAATCCTACGAGCAGTACTTC. Translating gives CASSQLAGESYEQYF. The V and J genes are TRBV4-2 and TRBJ2-7; 9 positions match TRBD2. V trimming: 2 bases; J trimming: 1 base; junction bases outside the gene matches: 3. This CDR3 has 15 amino acids. The germline CDR1 and CDR2 sequences are LGHNA and YNFKEQ.

The chain has TRBV28 and TRBJ2-3, with D unclear. Trimming left V 7 bases short and J 0 bases short, with 11 bases between. Germline CDR1 and CDR2: MDHEN and SYDVKM. The CDR3 spans 14 residues. The DNA for the CDR3 is TGTGCCAGCATCATGGCAGGTAGCACAGATACGCAGTATTTT. Amino acid sequence: CASIMAGSTDTQYF.

The chain recombines TRBV12-3 or TRBV12-4 with TRBJ2-1, with a tentative D call TRBD1 (6 bases). The CDR3 sequence is 15 residues long. The germline V and J ends were trimmed by 5 bases and 5 bases, with 16 bases remaining between them. The CDR3 DNA follows: TGTGCCAGCAGTCCACTGGGGGACACCCACAATGAGCAGTTCTTC. The encoded protein is CASSPLGDTHNEQFF.

This clonotype was observed many times. This chain uses TRBV11-3 with TRBJ2-1; 9 bases are a match to TRBD2. This CDR3 is built from 15 residues. Per germline, CDR1 SGHNT and CDR2 YENEEA. The ends lost 0 bases at V and 8 bases at J; junction bases unmatched: 5. The CDR3 DNA reads TGTGCCAGCAGCTTAGAACTAGCGGGTGGTTATGAGCAGTTCTTC. Encoded protein: CASSLELAGGYEQFF.

The chain recombines TRBV6-1 with TRBJ2-7; TRBD2 agrees at 10 bases. The V gene end was trimmed by 6 bases and the J gene end by 7 bases; junction bases not matched to a gene: 12. Germline values: CDR1 MNHNS, CDR2 SASEGT. This CDR3 region has 15 residues. The CDR3 protein is CASRIASGSVSEQYF. The CDR3 DNA reads as TGTGCCAGCAGGATTGCTAGCGGGAGCGTCTCAGAGCAGTACTTC.

This clonotype was counted between two and nine times. The chain carries TRBV5-1 and TRBJ1-1, with D perhaps TRBD1 (6 bases). The germline V gene encodes CDR1 SGHRS and CDR2 YFSETQ. Trimming took 2 bases from V and 8 from J, leaving 13 bases between them. This CDR3 has 13 residues. The CDR3 spells CASSFSGVKEAFF. CDR3 DNA sequence: TGCGCCAGCAGCTTCTCAGGGGTGAAAGAAGCTTTCTTT.

This clonotype was seen more than once but under ten times. The V gene is TRBV28, the J gene TRBJ2-4, with a weak D call TRBD2 (5 bases). Germline CDR1 is MDHEN and CDR2 is SYDVKM. The CDR3 totals 16 residues. V was shortened by 6 bases and J by 8 bases, with 23 bases between the two germline ends. The CDR3 sequence: CASRTQIKGERDIQYF. CDR3 nucleotides: TGTGCCAGCAGGACCCAGATTAAGGGAGAGCGAGACATTCAGTACTTC.

This rearrangement joins TRBV7-3 to TRBJ2-2; no definite D call. The length of the CDR3 is 16 residues. Trimming removed 2 bases from V and 6 bases from J, with 16 bases in between. The germline V gene encodes CDR1 SGHTA and CDR2 FQGTGA. CDR3 protein: CASSLFVSVEAGELFF. CDR3 nucleotide sequence: TGTGCCAGCAGCTTATTTGTCAGCGTCGAGGCCGGGGAGCTGTTTTTT.

Ten or more counts support this clonotype. This chain joins TRBV14 and TRBJ2-5; no clear D. CDR3 size: 11 residues. V was cut by 2 bases and J by 4 bases, with 2 bases left in between. The germline gives CDR1 SGHDN, CDR2 FVKESK. The CDR3: CASSQRETQYF. Written as DNA, the CDR3 is TGTGCCAGCAGCCAACGAGAGACCCAGTACTTC.

This rearrangement joins TRBV18 to TRBJ2-5; 9 nucleotides match TRBD2. Germline trimming cut 0 bases from V and 5 bases from J; bases unmatched to any gene: 7. The CDR3 is 16 residues long. Germline loops: CDR1 KGHSH, CDR2 LQKENI. CDR3 DNA: TGTGCCAGCTCACCACCGAGGAGCGGGGGGAAGGAGACCCAGTACTTC. It yields the protein CASSPPRSGGKETQYF.

This clonotype turned up a few times. The J gene is TRBJ1-5, the V gene TRBV15; D is uncertain. This CDR3 contains 16 residues. Germline CDR1 and CDR2: LNHNV and YYDKDF (reference sequence). The V gene lost 0 bases and the J gene lost 0 bases, with 9 bases spanning the gap. CDR3 bases: TGTGCCACCAGCAGAGATCTGGGGAATAGCAATCAGCCCCAGCATTTT. It translates to CATSRDLGNSNQPQHF.

The chain links TRBV4-3 to TRBJ2-7; 9 positions agree with TRBD1. Germline V lookup: CDR1 LGHNA, CDR2 YSLEER. With V trimmed by 0 bases and J by 5 bases, 17 bases remained unmatched. The CDR3 runs to 19 residues. The CDR3 is CASSQDMGQGFWVPHEQYF. The CDR3 region has the DNA TGCGCCAGCAGCCAAGATATGGGACAGGGATTTTGGGTCCCCCACGAGCAGTACTTC.

V is TRBV29-1 and J is TRBJ2-6; D not certain. Germline CDR1 SQVTM, CDR2 ANQGSEA. V was cut by 0 bases and J by 1 base, with 10 bases left in between. The CDR3 contains 16 residues. CDR3 amino acids: CSVEDTTRSGANVLTF. The CDR3 DNA reads as TGCAGCGTTGAAGACACGACCCGTTCTGGGGCCAACGTCCTGACTTTC.

This clonotype was seen more than once but under ten times. CDR3 nucleotides: TGTGCCAGCAGTTCACGGAGTCAGCCCCAGCATTTT. Translation gives CASSSRSQPQHF. The genes are TRBV28 and TRBJ1-5; D remains unclear. This CDR3 has 12 residues. Trimming pared 4 bases from V and 6 bases from J, leaving 7 bases between. Germline lookup yields CDR1 MDHEN and CDR2 SYDVKM.

This clonotype was picked up many times. The chain combines TRBV13 with TRBJ1-1; D uncertain. The germline V and J ends were trimmed by 6 bases and 10 bases, with 15 bases remaining between them. The CDR3 covers 12 residues. Germline assignment: CDR1 PRHDT and CDR2 FYEKMQ (reference sequence). CDR3 nucleotides: TGTGCCAGCAGTCCTGCGGACCCCGGAGCTTTCTTT. Translated, it gives CASSPADPGAFF. Supplemented by reference TRBV13 and TRBJ1-1, the full variable domain reads AAGVIQSPRHLIKEKRETATLKCYPIPRHDTVYWYQQGPGQDPQFLISFYEKMQSDKGSIPDRFSAQQFSDYHSELNMSSLELGDSALYFCASSPADPGAFFGQGTRLTVV.

This clonotype was observed a handful of times. The J gene is TRBJ2-3, the V gene TRBV19; D not certain. Germline V gives CDR1 LNHDA, CDR2 SQIVND (reference sequence). This CDR3 contains 11 residues. Trimming shortened V by 5 bases and J by 6 bases, and 6 bases separated the two germline ends. The CDR3 protein is CASSSWDTQYF. The CDR3 DNA reads as TGTGCCAGTAGTTCGTGGGATACGCAGTATTTT.

This chain links TRBV20-1 with TRBJ1-1; D uncertain. This CDR3 comprises 13 residues. V was pared by 7 bases and J by 1 base, with 13 bases between. The germline V gene encodes CDR1 DFQATT and CDR2 SNEGSKA (reference sequence). The CDR3 region is CSGSGSPNTEAFF. The CDR3 DNA reads as TGCAGTGGGTCGGGCAGTCCGAACACTGAAGCTTTCTTT.

In this sample, this clonotype turned up a few times. J is TRBJ1-6 and V is TRBV28, with D possibly matching TRBD1 (5 bases). The CDR3 has 17 amino acids. V lost 1 base and J lost 4, with 14 bases in between. The germline gives CDR1 MDHEN, CDR2 SYDVKM. In DNA form, the CDR3 reads TGTGCCAGCAGTTTATTAGAGGGACGATATTATAATTCACCCCTCCACTTT. It encodes CASSLLEGRYYNSPLHF.

This rearrangement joins TRBV20-1 to TRBJ1-1, with 7 bases fitting TRBD1. Trimming took 5 bases from V and 8 from J; bases not matched to a gene: 5. Germline CDR1 is DFQATT and CDR2 is SNEGSKA (reference sequence). This CDR3 spans 11 amino acids. Written as DNA, the CDR3 is TGCAGTGCTTTGACAGGGATCGAAGCTTTCTTT. The encoded protein is CSALTGIEAFF.